These 4 T cell receptor beta chains were all obtained from the same sample, sequenced in a study of human T cells and chemical hapten exposure. TCRdb re-called the RACE reads through MiXCR, storing one row per CDR3 protein. This table has approximately 60,000 distinct CDR3 sequences, about 11% appearing once. The time point is: pre-sensitization, week 0. Treatment described: therapeutic diphenylcyclopropenone sensitization with weekly scalp DPC. The specimen was whole blood, collected in connection with sensitization to the hapten diphenylcyclopropenone (DPC). The receptors come from a middle-aged woman with alopecia areata. Some clones in this sample may be carry-over from other donors' samples.

This clonotype has just a few counts. The chain recombines TRBV29-1 with TRBJ1-2; 11 bases are a match to TRBD1. V lost 6 bases, J lost 5 bases, and 11 bases stayed unmatched. Germline loops: CDR1 SQVTM, CDR2 ANQGSEA. The CDR3 is 15 residues long. The CDR3 spells CSVITDRGRRYGYTF. The CDR3 coding sequence is TGCAGCGTGATCACGGACAGGGGGCGCCGGTATGGCTACACCTTC.

This clonotype was detected a few times. The CDR3 here is CASSLGDRDYNEQFF. CDR3 bases: TGTGCCAGCAGTTTAGGGGACAGGGACTACAATGAGCAGTTCTTC. This chain links TRBV28 with TRBJ2-1; TRBD1 matches 9 bases. Germline V gene sequence: CDR1 MDHEN, CDR2 SYDVKM. The J segment lost 3 bases and the V segment lost 2 bases, leaving 2 bases of the junction unmatched. The length of the CDR3 is 15 residues.

CDR3 sequence reads: CASSQVGARTDTQYF. In DNA form, the CDR3 reads TGCGCCAGCAGCCAAGTCGGGGCCCGCACAGATACGCAGTATTTT. The V gene is TRBV4-3, the J gene TRBJ2-3; either TRBD1 or TRBD2 may fit D (5 bases each). Trimming left V 1 base short and J 1 base short, with 9 bases between. The CDR3 spans 15 residues. The germline CDR1 and CDR2 sequences are LGHNA and YSLEER.

The table lists this clonotype with many counts. The rearrangement uses TRBV20-1 and TRBJ1-5; TRBD1 is a possible D gene (5 bases). The germline V gene encodes CDR1 DFQATT and CDR2 SNEGSKA (reference sequence). V dropped 5 bases and J dropped 6 bases, with 14 bases sitting between them. This CDR3 region has 13 residues. The CDR3 reads CSAPQGLGQPQHF. The CDR3 DNA follows: TGCAGTGCTCCTCAGGGTTTGGGTCAGCCCCAGCATTTT.